This T cell receptor beta chain was observed in a study of blood T cell repertoires in COVID-19. At the level of the study: The United States, Italy and Spain supplied acute and convalescent COVID-19 samples. In each case, the material was cDNA or gDNA derived from T cells, B-cell-depleted T cells, or PBMCs.

The method was immunoSEQ multiplex PCR; TCRdb's version includes in-frame clones alone and lacks a portion of them. Of more than 300,000 clones in the sample, more than 70% were seen once. The CDR3 loop spans 15 amino acids. Cohort 3 recovery required two negative PCRs, clearance, or symptom resolution. The TCR was taken from a woman under 30 who had recovered from COVID-19. The sequenced sample was PBMCs or T cells enriched from blood (not recorded which). The genes are TRBV12-2 and TRBJ2-7; the tabulated D call, TRBD1, remains unverified against the DNA. TRBV12-2 is tagged as a pseudogene. CDR3 sequence (DNA): TGTGCAAGTCGCTTAGTCTCTTGCAGGTCCTACGAGCAGTACTTC. It translates to CASRLVSCRSYEQYF.